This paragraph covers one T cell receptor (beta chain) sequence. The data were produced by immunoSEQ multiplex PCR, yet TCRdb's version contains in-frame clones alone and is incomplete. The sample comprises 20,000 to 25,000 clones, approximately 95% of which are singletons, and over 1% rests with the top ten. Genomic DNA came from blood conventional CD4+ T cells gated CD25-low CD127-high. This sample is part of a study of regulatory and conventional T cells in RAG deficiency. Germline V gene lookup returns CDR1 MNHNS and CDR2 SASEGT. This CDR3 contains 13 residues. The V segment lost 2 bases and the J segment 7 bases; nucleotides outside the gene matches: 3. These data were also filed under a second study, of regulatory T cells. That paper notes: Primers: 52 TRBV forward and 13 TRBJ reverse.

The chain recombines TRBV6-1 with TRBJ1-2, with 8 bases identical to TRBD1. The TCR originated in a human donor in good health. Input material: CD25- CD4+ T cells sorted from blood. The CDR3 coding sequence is TGTGCCAGCAGTGAAACAGGGGGAGTTGGCTACACCTTC. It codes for CASSETGGVGYTF.